The 14 T cell receptor beta chains given below trace back to one sample, sequenced in a study of Tregs in tolerant kidney transplant recipients. TCRdb keeps only in-frame clones here, not all; method: immunoSEQ multiplex PCR. Here the sample spans roughly 80,000 clones, under 95% being singletons. The sequencing used Tregs from blood, collected before the transplant. Receptors were obtained from a human donor who received a combined kidney and bone marrow transplant.

The chain couples TRBV4-2 to TRBJ2-7; 14 bases are a match to TRBD2. V dropped 1 base and J dropped 4; count of bases not matched to a gene: 12. CDR3 length: 19 amino acids. Germline assignment: CDR1 LGHNA and CDR2 YNFKEQ. The CDR3: CASSQAGLAGGRQPYEQYF. The DNA for the CDR3 is TGTGCCAGCAGCCAAGCCGGACTAGCGGGAGGTCGGCAACCGTACGAGCAGTACTTC.

J is TRBJ1-1 and V is TRBV30, with unresolved D. The CDR3 contains 13 residues. Trimming pared 2 bases from V and 4 bases from J, leaving 11 bases between. Germline CDR1 and CDR2: GTSNPN and SVGIG (reference sequence). CDR3 sequence reads: CAWSPRGLTEAFF. The CDR3 DNA is TGTGCCTGGAGTCCACGGGGTCTCACTGAAGCTTTCTTT.

The chain recombines TRBV4-2 with TRBJ2-2; maybe TRBD2 (6 bases). The CDR3 consists of 17 residues. Germline values: CDR1 LGHNA, CDR2 YNFKEQ. Trimming pared 0 bases from V and 1 base from J, leaving 12 bases between. CDR3 region: CASSQEGLAKNTGELFF. The CDR3 nucleotides read TGTGCCAGCAGCCAAGAAGGCCTAGCGAAGAACACCGGGGAGCTGTTTTTT.

V usage is TRBV6-5 and J usage is TRBJ1-3; D is unclear. The length of the CDR3 is 13 residues. Germline values: CDR1 MNHEY, CDR2 SVGAGI. V lost 6 bases and J lost 3, with 9 bases in between. The CDR3 loop reads CASRSPIGNTIYF. The CDR3, as DNA: TGTGCCAGCAGAAGCCCAATTGGAAACACCATATATTTT.

The chain combines TRBV19 with TRBJ2-2; D may be TRBD1 (5 bases). This CDR3 contains 15 residues. Germline lookup yields CDR1 LNHDA and CDR2 SQIVND (reference sequence). Trimming stripped 3 bases from V and 9 bases from J, with 17 bases between. In nucleotides, the CDR3 is TGTGCCAGTAGTATCCCTCCCCAGGGATACCGGGAGCTGTTTTTT. This encodes CASSIPPQGYRELFF.

This rearrangement joins TRBV9 to TRBJ2-1; 8 bases match TRBD2. The CDR3 loop spans 17 amino acids. CDR1 is SGDLS, CDR2 YYNGEE, per germline. J was trimmed by 5 bases and V by 0 bases; bases with no gene match: 10. The CDR3 DNA reads as TGTGCCAGCAGCGTAGATTGGGGGACTAGGGATGACAATGAGCAGTTCTTC. It specifies CASSVDWGTRDDNEQFF.

This chain links TRBV2 with TRBJ1-5; D call uncertain. From germline, CDR1 is SNHLY and CDR2 FYNNEI. The CDR3 runs to 17 residues. V was shortened by 4 bases and J by 4 bases, with 20 bases between the two germline ends. CDR3 sequence: CASSGEVGTNLNQPQHF. In nucleotides, the CDR3 is TGTGCCAGCAGTGGGGAGGTAGGCACGAATCTTAATCAGCCCCAGCATTTT. Full variable domain (rest looked up from reference TRBV2 and TRBJ1-5): EPEVTQTPSHQVTQMGQEVILRCVPISNHLYFYWYRQILGQKVEFLVSFYNNEISEKSEIFDDQFSVERPDGSNFTLKIRSTKLEDSAMYFCASSGEVGTNLNQPQHFGDGTRLSIL.

V usage is TRBV7-8 and J usage is TRBJ2-1; 7 nucleotides align to TRBD2. Germline loops: CDR1 SGHVS, CDR2 FQNEAQ. With 5 bases clipped from V and 4 bases from J, the junction kept 11 bases outside the gene matches. This CDR3 has 16 residues. CDR3 DNA: TGTGCCAGCAGCCCCCCCGGGGACTACCTATACAATGAGCAGTTCTTC. It codes for CASSPPGDYLYNEQFF.

The chain combines TRBV9 with TRBJ1-2, with 8 nucleotides matching TRBD1. Germline V gene lookup returns CDR1 SGDLS and CDR2 YYNGEE. The length of the CDR3 is 15 residues. V gave up 0 bases and J gave up 4 bases; unmatched junction bases: 5. The CDR3 sequence is CASSVGGDRGYGYTF. The CDR3 DNA follows: TGTGCCAGCAGCGTAGGGGGCGACAGGGGCTATGGCTACACCTTC.

CDR3 in amino acids: CASSLGQGATDTQYF. The CDR3 DNA reads as TGTGCCAGCAGCTTGGGACAGGGGGCGACAGATACGCAGTATTTT. This rearrangement joins TRBV9 to TRBJ2-3; 12 bases are shared with TRBD1. Per germline, CDR1 SGDLS and CDR2 YYNGEE. Unmatched junction bases numbered 3, after V lost 4 bases and J lost 3 bases. The CDR3 has 15 residues.

This chain links TRBV6-5 with TRBJ2-2; 7 bases agree with TRBD1. Germline V gene data show CDR1 as MNHEY and CDR2 as SVGAGI. Germline trimming cut 11 bases from V and 2 bases from J; bases unmatched to any gene: 2. The CDR3 consists of 12 residues. Written as DNA, the CDR3 is TGTGCCGGACAGGAAAACACCGGGGAGCTGTTTTTT. Its translation is CAGQENTGELFF.

The chain links TRBV2 to TRBJ1-5; D is uncertain. This CDR3 is 14 amino acids long. Germline V gives CDR1 SNHLY, CDR2 FYNNEI. The V gene lost 3 bases and the J gene lost 1 base, with 7 bases spanning the gap. The DNA of the CDR3 is TGTGCCAGCAGTGACGGGAGAAGCAATCAGCCCCAGCATTTT. It specifies CASSDGRSNQPQHF.

This clone showed up just once. The chain carries TRBV6-5 and TRBJ1-1, with D possibly matching TRBD1 (5 bases). CDR1 MNHEY and CDR2 SVGAGI come from the germline V gene. The CDR3 sequence is 16 residues long. V was pared by 0 bases and J by 4 bases, with 15 bases between. The CDR3 reads CASSYSLQEGSTEAFF. CDR3 nucleotides: TGTGCCAGCAGTTACTCGCTTCAGGAGGGGAGCACTGAAGCTTTCTTT.

This clone was counted a single time. This chain links TRBV7-3 with TRBJ2-1; 9 bases are a match to TRBD2. The germline V gene has CDR1 SGHTA and CDR2 FQGTGA. There are 14 residues in the CDR3. V was clipped by 6 bases and J by 8 bases; unmatched bases: 8. In DNA form, the CDR3 reads TGTGCCAGCAGTCCTACTAGCGGGCCGTATGAGCAGTTCTTC. This codes for CASSPTSGPYEQFF.